This T cell receptor beta chain was recovered during a study of blood T cells in healthy people across ages. V lost 0 bases to trimming and J lost 10 bases, with 15 bases between them. CDR1 and CDR2 from the germline V gene are DFQATT and SNEGSKA (reference sequence). The CDR3 contains 14 residues. A second PCR of roughly 7 to 11 cycles used a sample-barcoded 5' primer and a J-beta primer mix. TCRdb recomputed calls from the 5' RACE reads with MiXCR, one row per CDR3 protein. The sample has about a million distinct CDR3 sequences, 35% to 45% seen once; the top ten hold less than 15%. This clonotype was seen only a few times.

Sequenced input: blood. The origin of this receptor is a man between 18 and 29 years old in good health. The chain carries TRBV20-1 and TRBJ1-4; D is uncertain. CDR3 in amino acids: CSARDIESGGKLFF. The CDR3 DNA follows: TGCAGTGCTAGAGACATTGAAAGTGGCGGAAAACTGTTTTTT.